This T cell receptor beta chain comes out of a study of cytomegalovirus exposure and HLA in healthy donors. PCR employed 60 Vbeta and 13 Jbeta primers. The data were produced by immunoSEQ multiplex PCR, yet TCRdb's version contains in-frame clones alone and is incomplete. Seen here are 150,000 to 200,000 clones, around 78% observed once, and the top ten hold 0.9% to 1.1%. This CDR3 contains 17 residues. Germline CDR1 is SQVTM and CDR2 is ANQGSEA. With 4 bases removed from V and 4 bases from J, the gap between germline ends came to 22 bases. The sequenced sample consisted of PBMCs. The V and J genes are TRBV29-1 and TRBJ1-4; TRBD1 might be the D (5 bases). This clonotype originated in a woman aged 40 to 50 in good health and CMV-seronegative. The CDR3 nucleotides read TGCAGCGTTGGGGGCCAGGGAAATGGGGATAGTAATGAAAAACTGTTTTTT. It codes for CSVGGQGNGDSNEKLFF.